This T cell receptor beta chain was recorded in a study of early T cells in non-severe SARS-CoV-2 infection. Background on the study: RNA in bulk from unsorted whole blood was sequenced, and chains were unpaired.

The CDR3 consists of 13 residues. The ends were cut back, 4 bases at V and 5 bases at J, with 11 bases in the middle. Germline-derived CDR1 and CDR2 are SGHDN and FVKESK. Individually, cDNA molecules had unique molecular identifiers attached to them. TCRdb itself ran the 5' RACE reads through MiXCR, one entry per CDR3 protein. The sample has 40,000 to 60,000 distinct CDR3 sequences, about 10% seen once. This clonotype was obtained from an adult who was a healthcare worker with PCR-confirmed SARS-CoV-2 infection or an uninfected control (not recorded which). The rearrangement uses TRBV14 and TRBJ1-2; D unresolved. Sequenced material: whole blood. Written as DNA, the CDR3 is TGTGCCAGCAGCCCAACCTCACTTTATGGCTACACCTTC. It codes for CASSPTSLYGYTF.